What follows is one TCR beta chain and its context. CDR1 SGDLS and CDR2 YYNGEE come from the germline V gene. The CDR3 has 13 residues. The V end lost 0 bases, the J end lost 6 bases, and 10 bases lay between the germline ends. These data belong to a study of CD8 T cells in Susac syndrome. The authors carried out high-throughput sequencing of TCR beta. They applied it to CD8+ and CD4+ T cells obtained from blood. Random hexamers were used to reverse transcribe about 0.5 to 1 ug of RNA. One entry per CDR3 protein, called by TCRdb with MiXCR from the immunoSEQ multiplex PCR reads. This sample carries 50,000 or so distinct CDR3 sequences, 80% to 95% of them seen once, and the ten largest clones take roughly 0.45%.

The TCR sequence derives from a human donor in good health. The sequencing sample was made of CD8+ T cells from PBMCs. The V and J genes are TRBV9 and TRBJ2-7; D is perhaps TRBD2 (5 bases). CDR3 sequence: CASSVGGGGEQYF. The CDR3 nucleotides read TGTGCCAGCAGCGTAGGAGGAGGCGGCGAGCAGTACTTC.